These 25 T cell receptor beta chains share one sample of origin, sequenced in a study of blood T cell repertoires in COVID-19 (TCRdb year 2020). Library method: the immunoSEQ multiplex PCR assay. This is the immuneACCESS table as TCRdb keeps it, with only in-frame sequences that have V and J called. A part of the clones is gone; compared with another copy, unresolved V genes explain less than half, and the rest is unexplained. The sample data list about 260,000 clones, and nearly 85% of these were observed just once. The leading ten clones occupy 7.5% to 9% of the sample. Input material: peripheral blood. These receptors were obtained from a human donor in a cohort sampled during active COVID-19.

The V gene is TRBV3-1 (or the pseudogene TRBV3-2), the J gene TRBJ1-6; D might be TRBD1 (6 bases). CDR1 LGHDT and CDR2 YNNKEL come from the germline V gene (reference sequence). The CDR3 runs to 14 residues. V shed 8 bases and J shed 0 bases, with 8 bases lying between them. The CDR3 here is CASVQGSYNSPLHF. CDR3 coding DNA: TGTGCCAGCGTACAGGGCTCCTATAATTCACCCCTCCACTTT.

The rearrangement links TRBV11-3 to TRBJ1-1; TRBD1 agrees at 8 bases. Germline V gene lookup returns CDR1 SGHNT and CDR2 YENEEA. Germline trimming cut 1 base from V and 2 bases from J; bases unmatched to any gene: 9. The CDR3 extends over 17 amino acids. The DNA for the CDR3 is TGTGCCAGCAGCTTAGGAGGAGCTCAGGGGGCTAACACTGAAGCTTTCTTT. Its translation: CASSLGGAQGANTEAFF.

This clone came up once. V gene TRBV2 combines with J gene TRBJ1-2, with D perhaps matching TRBD1 (5 bases). The V end lost 6 bases, the J end lost 5 bases, and 13 bases lay between the germline ends. CDR1 is SNHLY and CDR2 is FYNNEI in the germline V gene. The CDR3 covers 13 residues. CDR3 amino acids: CASSREVGYGYTF. CDR3 sequence (DNA): TGTGCCAGCAGCAGGGAAGTAGGTTATGGCTACACCTTC.

This chain connects TRBV5-1 to TRBJ1-4; TRBD1 matches at 8 bases. Trimming removed 5 bases from V and 5 bases from J; junction bases left unmatched: 17. Germline assignment: CDR1 SGHRS and CDR2 YFSETQ. The CDR3 loop spans 18 amino acids. In DNA, the CDR3 is TGCGCCAGCAGACTACTGACCCAATGGACAGGGCAAAATGAAAAACTGTTTTTT. It is translated as CASRLLTQWTGQNEKLFF.

The rearrangement links TRBV10-3 to TRBJ2-5, with TRBD2 identical over 7 bases. This CDR3 is built from 16 residues. Germline CDR1 reads ENHRY; CDR2 reads SYGVKD. The V segment lost 0 bases and the J segment 4 bases; nucleotides outside the gene matches: 8. In nucleotides, the CDR3 is TGTGCCATCAGTGAGTCAGGAGGGAGGGCCAGAGAGACCCAGTACTTC. Protein: CAISESGGRARETQYF.

The V and J genes are TRBV11-1 and TRBJ2-5; no definite D call. This CDR3 spans 13 amino acids. The V and J ends lost 3 bases and 0 bases respectively, with 5 bases between them. Germline assignment: CDR1 SGHAT and CDR2 FQDESV (reference sequence). CDR3 bases: TGTGCCAGCAGCTTCGGGTACCAAGAGACCCAGTACTTC. This codes for CASSFGYQETQYF.

This clone turned up a few times. The rearrangement joins TRBV2 to TRBJ1-6; TRBD1 is a possible D gene (5 bases). The CDR3 runs 16 residues. The V gene lost 1 base and the J gene lost 7 bases, with 14 bases spanning the gap. Germline V gives CDR1 SNHLY, CDR2 FYNNEI. The CDR3 is CASSEGSGIVNSPLHF. CDR3 DNA: TGTGCCAGCAGTGAAGGGTCAGGGATCGTGAATTCACCCCTCCACTTT.

J is TRBJ2-1 and V is TRBV6-4; 13 positions match TRBD2. The CDR3 runs to 15 residues. Germline lookup yields CDR1 MRHNA and CDR2 SNTAGT. J gave up 6 bases and V 3 bases, and 2 bases lay outside the gene matches. For the CDR3, the DNA is TGTGCCAGCAGTGAGGGACTAGCGGGGCCCAATGAGCAGTTCTTC. Translation: CASSEGLAGPNEQFF.

The genes are TRBV3-1 (or the pseudogene TRBV3-2) and TRBJ2-1; TRBD2 agrees at 11 bases. The trim removed 4 bases at V and 8 bases at J, leaving 4 bases unmatched. Per the germline V gene, CDR1 is LGHDT and CDR2 is YNNKEL (reference sequence). This CDR3 has 14 amino acids. This CDR3 is CASSLAGGQYEQFF. In DNA, the CDR3 is TGTGCCAGCAGCCTAGCGGGGGGGCAGTATGAGCAGTTCTTC.

The chain carries TRBV7-6 and TRBJ1-3; D gene uncertain. Trimming removed 0 bases at V and 3 bases at J, with 6 bases between. The CDR3 has 14 residues. CDR1 is SGHVS, CDR2 FNYEAQ, per germline. As DNA, the CDR3 is TGTGCCAGCAGCTTAGCGGCAAGTGGAAACACCATATATTTT. It is translated as CASSLAASGNTIYF.

The rearrangement joins TRBV5-1 to TRBJ2-6; possible D gene TRBD2, 5 bases. Trimming stripped 4 bases from V and 2 bases from J, with 16 bases between. This CDR3 is built from 17 residues. In germline, CDR1 is SGHRS, CDR2 YFSETQ. The CDR3 loop reads CASSKSPGLAGANVLTF. The CDR3 region has the DNA TGCGCCAGCAGCAAGAGTCCGGGATTAGCTGGGGCCAACGTCCTGACTTTC.

The genes are TRBV19 and TRBJ2-3; TRBD2 might be the D (6 bases). This CDR3 has 16 amino acids. The V gene's germline CDR1 is LNHDA and CDR2 SQIVND (reference sequence). Trimming shortened V by 5 bases and J by 3 bases, and 18 bases separated the two germline ends. CDR3 nucleotides: TGTGCCAGTAGTCCCCAGGGACGGGAGCCGACAGATACGCAGTATTTT. It codes for CASSPQGREPTDTQYF.

The gene calls are TRBV5-1 and TRBJ2-4; 9 bases match TRBD1. The CDR3 consists of 15 residues. J lost 6 bases, V lost 1 base, and 5 bases had no gene match. Germline V gene sequence: CDR1 SGHRS, CDR2 YFSETQ. The CDR3 nucleotides are TGCGCCAGCAGCTTGACAGGGGGCATCGGAAACATTCAGTACTTC. Its translation is CASSLTGGIGNIQYF.

This chain uses TRBV28 with TRBJ1-1, with D unclear. The germline V and J ends were trimmed by 7 bases and 1 base, with 13 bases remaining between them. The germline gives CDR1 MDHEN, CDR2 SYDVKM. CDR3 length: 14 amino acids. CDR3 loop: CASIPAPGNTEAFF. CDR3 nucleotides: TGTGCCAGCATCCCTGCGCCGGGGAACACTGAAGCTTTCTTT.

This clone was counted only a few times. The chain recombines TRBV28 with TRBJ1-6; no clear D gene. Germline assignment: CDR1 MDHEN and CDR2 SYDVKM. The germline V and J ends were trimmed by 5 bases and 4 bases, with 15 bases remaining between them. This CDR3 has 16 amino acids. CDR3 protein: CASSAPTVLYNSPLHF. CDR3 DNA: TGTGCCAGCAGTGCCCCCACAGTTCTTTATAATTCACCCCTCCACTTT.

This rearrangement joins TRBV4-2 to TRBJ2-1; D is unresolved. V lost 6 bases to trimming and J lost 5 bases, with 11 bases between them. This CDR3 comprises 13 residues. Per the germline V gene, CDR1 is LGHNA and CDR2 is YNFKEQ. CDR3 protein: CASRPTVNNEQFF. The CDR3 DNA is TGTGCCAGCAGACCCACTGTAAACAATGAGCAGTTCTTC.

In regard to this clone: The same CDR3 is also encoded by other DNA sequences in this sample. The chain is built from TRBV2 and TRBJ2-1; D possibly corresponds to TRBD1 (5 bases). Germline CDR1 SNHLY, CDR2 FYNNEI. The length of the CDR3 is 15 residues. Trimming removed 3 bases from V and 0 bases from J, with 9 bases in between. In DNA, the CDR3 is TGTGCCAGCAGTGATAGGGGCAGCTCCTACAATGAGCAGTTCTTC. Protein: CASSDRGSSYNEQFF.

This clone was observed once. The V call is TRBV11-2, the J call TRBJ2-1; the D gene is possibly TRBD1 (5 bases). V lost 0 bases to trimming and J lost 7 bases, with 10 bases between them. Germline CDR1 and CDR2: SGHAT and FQNNGV. The CDR3 runs to 14 residues. The CDR3 nucleotides read TGTGCCAGCAGCTTAGATCCAGGGCGGAATGAGCAGTTCTTC. Protein sequence: CASSLDPGRNEQFF.

This clone was seen a few times. The V gene is TRBV27, the J gene TRBJ1-3, with 10 bases that match TRBD1. Germline-derived CDR1 and CDR2 are MNHEY and SMNVEV (reference sequence). This CDR3 is 15 amino acids long. Trimming took 5 bases from V and 4 from J; bases not matched to a gene: 5. The CDR3 loop is CASSRQGAGGNTIYF. As DNA, the CDR3 is TGTGCCAGCAGTAGACAGGGGGCTGGAGGAAACACCATATATTTT.

The genes are TRBV11-1 and TRBJ1-1; 12 bases agree with TRBD1. The CDR3 has 15 residues. The junction had 7 bases not matched to a gene; V was cut back by 6 bases and J by 5 bases. The germline V gene has CDR1 SGHAT and CDR2 FQDESV (reference sequence). DNA of the CDR3: TGTGCCAGCAGTCCGGGACAGGGGGCTTGGACTGAAGCTTTCTTT. Residues: CASSPGQGAWTEAFF.

The CDR3 loop is CASSISEGGTEAFF. Here the CDR3 DNA reads TGTGCCAGCAGTATCAGCGAAGGGGGAACTGAAGCTTTCTTT. The chain recombines TRBV2 with TRBJ1-1; weak D call: TRBD1 (6 bases). Trimming took 5 bases from V and 5 from J, leaving 15 bases between them. The CDR3 length is 14 residues. Germline V gene sequence: CDR1 SNHLY, CDR2 FYNNEI. The full variable domain, completed using reference TRBV2 and TRBJ1-1, is EPEVTQTPSHQVTQMGQEVILRCVPISNHLYFYWYRQILGQKVEFLVSFYNNEISEKSEIFDDQFSVERPDGSNFTLKIRSTKLEDSAMYFCASSISEGGTEAFFGQGTRLTVV.

The chain carries TRBV5-1 and TRBJ2-7; 8 positions match TRBD2. The trim removed 2 bases at V and 2 bases at J, leaving 12 bases unmatched. This CDR3 region has 17 residues. In germline, CDR1 is SGHRS, CDR2 YFSETQ. The CDR3 here is CASSLGQVAGTPYEQYF. The CDR3 nucleotides are TGCGCCAGCAGCTTAGGTCAAGTAGCGGGGACCCCCTACGAGCAGTACTTC.

The gene calls are TRBV5-1 and TRBJ2-2; D might be TRBD2 (6 bases). This CDR3 contains 15 residues. Germline V gene lookup returns CDR1 SGHRS and CDR2 YFSETQ. V was trimmed by 4 bases and J by 4 bases, leaving 14 bases between them. As DNA, the CDR3 is TGCGCCAGCAGCGCCCGGGAGCGCGGCACCGGGGAGCTGTTTTTT. Amino acids: CASSARERGTGELFF.

The rearrangement links TRBV11-2 to TRBJ2-7; 13 nucleotides align to TRBD2. The germline V gene encodes CDR1 SGHAT and CDR2 FQNNGV. V dropped 5 bases and J dropped 4; count of bases not matched to a gene: 2. The CDR3 is 14 amino acids. The CDR3, as DNA: TGTGCCAGCAGCAGGACTAGCGGGGGTTACGAGCAGTACTTC. It translates to CASSRTSGGYEQYF.

The chain employs TRBV21-1 and TRBJ2-7; TRBD1, the table's D call, lacks a check against the DNA. TRBV21-1 is marked as a pseudogene. CDR3 length: 14 amino acids. The CDR3, as DNA: TGTGCCAGCAGCAAAAGGGGACAGGGATTCGAGCAGTACTTC. Its protein is CASSKRGQGFEQYF.